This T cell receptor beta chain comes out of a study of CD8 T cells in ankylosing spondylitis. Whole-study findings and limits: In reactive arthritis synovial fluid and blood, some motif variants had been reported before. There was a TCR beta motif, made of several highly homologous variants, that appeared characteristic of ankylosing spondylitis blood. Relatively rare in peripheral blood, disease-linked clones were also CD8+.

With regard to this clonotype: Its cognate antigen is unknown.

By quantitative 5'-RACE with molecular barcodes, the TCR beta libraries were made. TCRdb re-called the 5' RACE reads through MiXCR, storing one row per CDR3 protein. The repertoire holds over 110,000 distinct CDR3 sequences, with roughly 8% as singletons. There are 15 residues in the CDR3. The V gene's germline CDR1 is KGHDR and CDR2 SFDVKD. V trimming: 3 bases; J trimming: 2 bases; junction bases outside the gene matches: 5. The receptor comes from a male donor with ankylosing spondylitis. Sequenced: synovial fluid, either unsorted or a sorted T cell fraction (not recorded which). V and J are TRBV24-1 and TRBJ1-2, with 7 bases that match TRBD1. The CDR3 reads CATSDPGTENYGYTF. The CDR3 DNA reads TGTGCCACCAGTGATCCCGGGACAGAGAACTATGGCTACACCTTC.